This T cell receptor (beta chain) came from a study of T cells in Graves' hyperthyroidism and ophthalmopathy. There were TCR beta CDR3 regions amplified from RNA transcripts. An initial round of RT-PCR targeting the TCR CDR3 relied on the HTBI primer set. TCRdb passed the multiplex PCR reads through MiXCR, listing each CDR3 protein once. The table records some 490,000 distinct CDR3 sequences, around 16% of them present only once. The CDR3 is 15 amino acids. CDR1 is SNHLY and CDR2 is FYNNEI in the germline V gene. With 8 bases removed from V and 6 bases from J, the gap between germline ends came to 20 bases. This clonotype was seen only a few times.

Input material: blood. This clonotype was obtained from a woman between 25 and 40 years old with Graves' ophthalmopathy. This chain uses TRBV2 with TRBJ2-1; no clear D. CDR3 sequence reads: CASGWPPPMGNEQFF. The CDR3 DNA sequence: TGTGCCAGCGGTTGGCCACCTCCCATGGGCAATGAGCAGTTCTTC.